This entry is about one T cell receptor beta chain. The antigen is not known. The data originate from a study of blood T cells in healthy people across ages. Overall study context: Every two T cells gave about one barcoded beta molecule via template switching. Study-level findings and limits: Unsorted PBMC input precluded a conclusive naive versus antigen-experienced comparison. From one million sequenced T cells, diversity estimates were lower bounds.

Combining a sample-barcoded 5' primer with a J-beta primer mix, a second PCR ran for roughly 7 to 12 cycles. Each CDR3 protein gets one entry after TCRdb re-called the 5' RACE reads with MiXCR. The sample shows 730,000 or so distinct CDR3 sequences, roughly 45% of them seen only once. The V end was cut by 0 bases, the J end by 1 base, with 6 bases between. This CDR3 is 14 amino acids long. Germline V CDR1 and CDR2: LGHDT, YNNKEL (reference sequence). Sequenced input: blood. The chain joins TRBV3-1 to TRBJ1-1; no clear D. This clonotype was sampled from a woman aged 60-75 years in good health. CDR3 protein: CASSQDRENTEAFF. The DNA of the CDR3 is TGTGCCAGCAGCCAAGATAGGGAGAACACTGAAGCTTTCTTT.